These 9 T cell receptor beta chains originate from one sample sequenced in a study of T cells in Graves' hyperthyroidism and ophthalmopathy. RNA transcripts served as the template for amplifying TCR beta CDR3 regions. During a first-round RT-PCR of the TCR CDR3, the HTBI primer set was used. MiXCR, applied by TCRdb to the multiplex PCR reads, yields one record per CDR3 protein. This sample has approximately 640,000 distinct CDR3 sequences, with about 45% found just once. The sequencing input was peripheral blood or thyroid tissue (not recorded which). The origin of the receptors is an adult man with Graves' disease, either hyperthyroidism or ophthalmopathy (not recorded which).

V is TRBV2 and J is TRBJ2-7; D could derive from TRBD1 or TRBD2 (5 bases each). The CDR3 covers 13 residues. Trimming removed 8 bases at V and 6 bases at J, with 17 bases between. The V gene's germline CDR1 is SNHLY and CDR2 FYNNEI. CDR3 amino acids: CASQGAGAGEQYF. Here the CDR3 DNA reads TGTGCCAGCCAAGGCGCCGGGGCAGGCGAGCAGTACTTC.

This chain links TRBV11-3 with TRBJ1-1, with TRBD1 matching over 8 bases. The CDR3 has 15 amino acids. Germline V gene lookup returns CDR1 SGHNT and CDR2 YENEEA. Trimming removed 6 bases from V and 3 bases from J; junction bases left unmatched: 9. The CDR3 spells CASSPWTGLYTEAFF. CDR3 sequence (DNA): TGTGCCAGCAGTCCATGGACAGGGTTGTACACTGAAGCTTTCTTT.

This clonotype has just a few counts. Here the CDR3 DNA reads TGTGCCAGCAGCGATATCACAGGGCTAGCTTTCTTT. The encoded protein is CASSDITGLAFF. The chain recombines TRBV27 with TRBJ1-1; weak D call: TRBD1 (6 bases). V was clipped by 6 bases and J by 10 bases, with 15 bases between them. This CDR3 is built from 12 residues. Per the germline V gene, CDR1 is MNHEY and CDR2 is SMNVEV (reference sequence).

The rearrangement uses TRBV14 and TRBJ2-2; D unresolved. The germline V gene encodes CDR1 SGHDN and CDR2 FVKESK. This CDR3 has 10 residues. Deletions cut 4 bases from V and 9 bases from J, with 3 bases between. The CDR3 sequence is CASSPWELFF. The CDR3 bases are TGTGCCAGCAGCCCTTGGGAGCTGTTTTTT. Variable domain in full (rest from reference TRBV14 and TRBJ2-2): EAGVTQFPSHSVIEKGQTVTLRCDPISGHDNLYWYRRVMGKEIKFLLHFVKESKQDESGMPNNRFLAERTGGTYSTLKVQPAELEDSGVYFCASSPWELFFGEGSRLTVL.

This chain connects TRBV2 to TRBJ1-5; no firm D call. Germline lookup yields CDR1 SNHLY and CDR2 FYNNEI. CDR3 length: 12 amino acids. Deletions cut 11 bases from V and 4 bases from J, with 12 bases between. The CDR3 bases are TGTGCCGAAGGGTGGTCAAATCAGCCCCAGCATTTT. The encoded protein is CAEGWSNQPQHF. The entire variable domain, with the rest obtained from reference TRBV2 and TRBJ1-5, is as follows: EPEVTQTPSHQVTQMGQEVILRCVPISNHLYFYWYRQILGQKVEFLVSFYNNEISEKSEIFDDQFSVERPDGSNFTLKIRSTKLEDSAMYFCAEGWSNQPQHFGDGTRLSIL.

CDR3 coding DNA: TGTGCCACCAGTGCCCGGGGGGGAAGGGGCAACCAAGAGACCCAGTACTTC. Protein: CATSARGGRGNQETQYF. This chain connects TRBV24-1 to TRBJ2-5; 8 bases align to TRBD2. The ends lost 5 bases at V and 0 bases at J; junction bases unmatched: 10. CDR1 is KGHDR, CDR2 SFDVKD, per germline. This CDR3 contains 17 residues.

This clonotype was observed a single time. The V gene is TRBV29-1, the J gene TRBJ2-5; 9 nucleotides agree with TRBD2. V shed 6 bases and J 5 bases; nucleotides not matched to a gene: 7. The germline gives CDR1 SQVTM, CDR2 ANQGSEA. CDR3 size: 13 residues. The CDR3 reads CSVVAGVTETQYF. The CDR3 nucleotides read TGCAGCGTGGTAGCGGGAGTAACGGAGACCCAGTACTTC.

This clonotype was counted once. Without the conserved terminal phenylalanine or tryptophan, this CDR3 likely stems from a read error. V is TRBV10-3 and J is TRBJ2-7; tentatively, D is TRBD2 (6 bases). This CDR3 has 14 amino acids. Germline values: CDR1 ENHRY, CDR2 SYGVKD. Trimming took 10 bases from V and 0 from J, leaving 16 bases between them. Here the CDR3 DNA reads TGTGCCAGCAGGCCTGGCGGGGTCTCCTACGAGCAGTACCTC. This gives the protein CASRPGGVSYEQYL.

The chain joins TRBV7-9 to TRBJ1-2; 7 bases map to TRBD1. The trim removed 5 bases at V and 8 bases at J, leaving 11 bases unmatched. There are 14 residues in the CDR3. Germline CDR1 SEHNR, CDR2 FQNEAQ (reference sequence). The CDR3 bases are TGTGCCAGCAGCCTATGGACAGGTTCAGGAGGCTACACCTTC. This translates into CASSLWTGSGGYTF.